Detailed here is one T cell receptor (beta chain). CDR1 is SGHRS, CDR2 YFSETQ, per germline. The ends were cut back, 4 bases at V and 1 base at J, with 14 bases in the middle. The CDR3 spans 16 residues. This sample was taken from a study of blood T cell repertoires in COVID-19. Study-level information: The United States, Italy and Spain provided the acute and convalescent COVID-19 samples. PBMCs, B-cell-depleted T cells, or T cells provided the cDNA or gDNA that made up the material.

Source study methods: Reference gene primer amplification gave nucleated cell count estimates. Some clones are missing from TCRdb's copy, which holds only in-frame ones; the method was immunoSEQ multiplex PCR. V and J calls and clone size come straight from that table; D and trimming were deduced from the DNA. In the table there are about 89,000 clones, less than 85% of which are singletons. The rearrangement links TRBV5-1 to TRBJ2-2; D might be TRBD1 (6 bases). Sequencing was carried out using peripheral blood. The receptor was derived from a woman at least 80 years old with acute or convalescent COVID-19. The CDR3 spells CASSINLQGNTGELFF. The CDR3 coding sequence is TGCGCCAGCAGCATTAACTTACAGGGGAACACCGGGGAGCTGTTTTTT.